The rows below give T cell receptor beta chains drawn from one sample of a study of shared clonotypes between healthy human individuals. Profiling relied on immunoSEQ multiplex PCR, and the TCRdb table lists in-frame clones only, not all of them. Here the sample spans millions of clones, roughly 92% being singletons. The sequenced material came from naive CD4+ T cells sorted from blood. The receptors were gathered from a man between 18 and 29 years old in good health. Each CDR3 is given with its conserved first and last residue. The order of the fields is D gene, J gene, V gene, clone size, CDR3 protein, CDR3 DNA. D genes are given only for firm matches. Clone size is stated in some rows and not others, as once, few, many or a class when expanded.

- | TRBJ1-2 | TRBV28 | - | CASSRPGVGGDGYTF | TGTGCCAGCAGTCGCCCGGGCGTGGGGGGAGATGGCTACACCTTC
- | TRBJ1-2 | TRBV5-1 | - | CASSLRGDYGYTF | TGCGCCAGCAGCTTGAGGGGTGACTATGGCTACACCTTC
- | TRBJ1-6 | TRBV27 | - | CASSLLGAGSINSPLHF | TGTGCCAGCAGCCTATTAGGGGCAGGATCGATTAATTCACCCCTCCACTTT
- | TRBJ1-2 | TRBV28 | - | CASSLGKINYGYTF | TGTGCCAGCAGTTTGGGGAAGATAAACTATGGCTACACCTTC
TRBD1 | TRBJ1-5 | TRBV19 | once | CASDRGNSNQPQHF | TGTGCCAGTGACAGGGGAAATAGCAATCAGCCCCAGCATTTT
- | TRBJ1-5 | TRBV12-5 | few | CAGGSNQPQHF | TGTGCTGGAGGCAGCAATCAGCCCCAGCATTTT
TRBD1 | TRBJ2-3 | TRBV19 | - | CASSIERTGSTDTQYF | TGTGCCAGTAGTATAGAGCGGACAGGGAGCACAGATACGCAGTATTTT
- | TRBJ1-5 | TRBV25-1 | - | CASSDYAFNQPQHF | TGTGCCAGCAGTGATTACGCCTTCAATCAGCCCCAGCATTTT
- | TRBJ1-1 | TRBV2 | few | CASSPEGMNTEAFF | TGTGCCAGCAGTCCCGAGGGGATGAACACTGAAGCTTTCTTT
TRBD2 | TRBJ2-7 | TRBV4-1 | - | CASSQDRTSGRYEQYF | TGCGCCAGCAGCCAAGATCGGACTAGCGGCAGATACGAGCAGTACTTC
- | TRBJ1-4 | TRBV4-3 | - | CASSQDNTPGLIEKLFF | TGCGCCAGCAGCCAAGATAATACTCCGGGGCTTATAGAAAAACTGTTTTTT
- | TRBJ2-5 | TRBV18 | - | CASSPSGVFSILETQYF | TGTGCCAGCTCACCCTCGGGGGTATTTTCCATTCTGGAGACCCAGTACTTC
- | TRBJ1-2 | TRBV19 | few | CASSIGTAYGYTF | TGTGCCAGTAGTATCGGCACGGCATATGGCTACACCTTC
- | TRBJ2-1 | TRBV30 | - | CAWSPAAWANNEQFF | TGTGCCTGGAGCCCGGCGGCTTGGGCTAACAATGAGCAGTTCTTC
TRBD1 | TRBJ2-7 | TRBV6-1 | - | CASSGQGDEQYF | TGTGCCAGCAGTGGACAGGGTGACGAGCAGTACTTC
- | TRBJ2-7 | TRBV18 | - | CASSPSGPNEQYF | TGTGCCAGCTCACCGTCCGGTCCCAACGAGCAGTACTTC